These 23 T cell receptor beta chains share one sample of origin, sequenced in a study of OX40 agonist ivuxolimab in advanced cancers. The data were produced by immunoSEQ multiplex PCR, yet TCRdb's version contains in-frame clones alone and is incomplete. The sample lists more than 80,000 clones; about 83% were seen once. The sample was CD4+ or CD8+ T cells sorted from blood, taken in a trial of the OX40 agonist ivuxolimab. Source of these receptors: an adult with an advanced solid tumor such as melanoma, head and neck, liver or kidney cancer.

The CDR3 DNA sequence: TGTGCCAGCTCACCACAGGGGAACACTGAAGCTTTCTTT. It is translated as CASSPQGNTEAFF. The rearrangement links TRBV18 to TRBJ1-1; D remains unclear. Germline CDR1 reads KGHSH; CDR2 reads LQKENI. This CDR3 spans 13 amino acids. The ends were cut back, 1 base at V and 1 base at J, with 4 bases in the middle.

For the CDR3, the DNA is TGTGCCAGCAGCGTAGGGGGCAGCGCTAGCACAGATACGCAGTATTTT. It codes for CASSVGGSASTDTQYF. This chain uses TRBV9 with TRBJ2-3; TRBD1 is a possible D gene (5 bases). V dropped 0 bases and J dropped 0 bases, with 11 bases sitting between them. This CDR3 spans 16 amino acids. Germline V CDR1 and CDR2: SGDLS, YYNGEE. Using reference TRBV9 and TRBJ2-3 for the parts outside the CDR3, the full variable domain is DSGVTQTPKHLITATGQRVTLRCSPRSGDLSVYWYQQSLDQGLQFLIQYYNGEERAKGNILERFSAQQFPDLHSELNLSSLELGDSALYFCASSVGGSASTDTQYFGPGTRLTVL.

The rearrangement links TRBV5-5 to TRBJ1-1; no clear D. This CDR3 contains 15 residues. The V gene lost 0 bases and the J gene lost 0 bases, with 9 bases spanning the gap. Germline CDR1 SGHKS, CDR2 YYEKEE (reference sequence). The CDR3 loop is CASSLGQIMNTEAFF. In DNA form, the CDR3 reads TGTGCCAGCAGCTTGGGCCAGATTATGAACACTGAAGCTTTCTTT. Together with reference TRBV5-5 and TRBJ1-1, the CDR3 gives the full variable domain: DAGVTQSPTHLIKTRGQQVTLRCSPISGHKSVSWYQQVLGQGPQFIFQYYEKEERGRGNFPDRFSARQFPNYSSELNVNALLLGDSALYLCASSLGQIMNTEAFFGQGTRLTVV.

The chain uses TRBV6-5 and TRBJ2-7; a possible D gene is TRBD2 (6 bases). The germline V gene encodes CDR1 MNHEY and CDR2 SVGAGI. The CDR3 consists of 15 residues. Trimming took off 0 bases at V and 12 bases at J, with 21 bases between the two ends. CDR3 region: CASSYSAEKGTRGYF. Here the CDR3 DNA reads TGTGCCAGCAGTTACTCAGCAGAGAAAGGGACTCGAGGGTACTTC.

This chain joins TRBV19 and TRBJ2-7; TRBD1 matches 7 bases. Germline values: CDR1 LNHDA, CDR2 SQIVND (reference sequence). This CDR3 is built from 14 residues. The J segment lost 4 bases and the V segment lost 3 bases, leaving 6 bases of the junction unmatched. This CDR3 reads CASSIGQVGYEQYF. Here the CDR3 DNA reads TGTGCCAGTAGTATCGGACAGGTTGGGTACGAGCAGTACTTC. The variable domain in full, completed from reference TRBV19 and TRBJ2-7, reads DGGITQSPKYLFRKEGQNVTLSCEQNLNHDAMYWYRQDPGQGLRLIYYSQIVNDFQKGDIAEGYSVSREKKESFPLTVTSAQKNPTAFYLCASSIGQVGYEQYFGPGTRLTVT.

The J gene is TRBJ2-1, the V gene TRBV5-8, with TRBD2 matching over 10 bases. The CDR3 length is 14 residues. Germline CDR1 reads SGHTS; CDR2 reads YDEGEE. Unmatched junction bases numbered 10, after V lost 3 bases and J lost 13 bases. The CDR3 is CASSSRGAGGLQFF. As DNA, the CDR3 is TGTGCCAGCAGCTCCCGGGGAGCGGGAGGGCTTCAGTTCTTC.

The chain joins TRBV11-1 to TRBJ2-5; a weak D match, TRBD1 (5 bases). The J call is uncertain, as TRBJ2-7 better fits the DNA end. Germline CDR1 is SGHAT and CDR2 is FQDESV (reference sequence). The CDR3 extends over 15 amino acids. The CDR3 region has the DNA TGTGCCAGCAGCCTCAGGTCAGGGTCATCCTACGAGCAGTACTTC. Translating gives CASSLRSGSSYEQYF.

This chain links TRBV11-2 with TRBJ2-7; TRBD1 matches 7 bases. Germline-derived CDR1 and CDR2 are SGHAT and FQNNGV. Trimming cost V 2 bases and J 2 bases; bases outside gene matches: 9. The length of the CDR3 is 16 residues. This chain's CDR3 is CASSLRSGQRPYEQYF. In nucleotides, the CDR3 is TGTGCCAGCAGCTTACGGTCGGGACAGAGGCCCTACGAGCAGTACTTC.

This clone was detected only once. V usage is TRBV7-9 and J usage is TRBJ2-2; TRBD2 matches 9 bases. This CDR3 comprises 16 residues. Trimming removed 5 bases from V and 4 bases from J; junction bases left unmatched: 8. Germline values: CDR1 SEHNR, CDR2 FQNEAQ (reference sequence). The CDR3 sequence: CASSLQTSGITGELFF. The CDR3, as DNA: TGTGCCAGCAGCCTCCAGACTAGCGGTATCACCGGGGAGCTGTTTTTT.

Here the CDR3 DNA reads TGTGCCAGCTCACCCTCCGACGGCAGGAACACCGGGGAGCTGTTTTTT. Amino acids: CASSPSDGRNTGELFF. The chain couples TRBV18 to TRBJ2-2; D gene unclear. V lost 3 bases and J lost 1, with 12 bases in between. Germline-derived CDR1 and CDR2 are KGHSH and LQKENI. The CDR3 consists of 16 residues.

This clone was counted between two and nine times. This CDR3 reads CASSQAGGPSEQFF. The DNA for the CDR3 is TGTGCCAGCAGCCAAGCTGGGGGGCCCAGTGAGCAGTTCTTC. The chain couples TRBV4-2 to TRBJ2-1; D tentatively fits TRBD1 or TRBD2 (6 bases each). Germline V gene lookup returns CDR1 LGHNA and CDR2 YNFKEQ. V lost 1 base to trimming and J lost 9 bases, with 13 bases between them. The CDR3 has 14 residues.

The rearrangement links TRBV10-3 to TRBJ2-7, with D perhaps assigned TRBD1 or TRBD2 (5 bases each). This CDR3 region has 15 residues. The V end lost 4 bases, the J end lost 2 bases, and 15 bases lay between the germline ends. CDR1 ENHRY and CDR2 SYGVKD come from the germline V gene. This CDR3 reads CAISGNGAAAYEQYF. CDR3 bases: TGTGCCATCAGTGGGAACGGGGCCGCGGCCTACGAGCAGTACTTC.

The CDR3, as DNA: TGTGCCAGCAGTGAACTGTCTGCGAACACCGGGGAGCTGTTTTTT. It codes for CASSELSANTGELFF. The chain combines TRBV6-1 with TRBJ2-2; no reliable D call. Per germline, CDR1 MNHNS and CDR2 SASEGT. V was trimmed by 2 bases and J by 0 bases, leaving 7 bases between them. CDR3 size: 15 residues.

The genes are TRBV27 and TRBJ2-5; D is perhaps TRBD1 (6 bases). Near its end, the DNA agrees better with TRBJ2-7, so the J call may be wrong. The CDR3 is 12 amino acids. Germline CDR1 is MNHEY and CDR2 is SMNVEV (reference sequence). The CDR3 nucleotides read TGTGCCAGCAGAGACAGGTTCTACGAGCAGTACTTC. Its translation is CASRDRFYEQYF.

The rearrangement joins TRBV29-1 to TRBJ2-5; 14 nucleotides line up with TRBD2. Germline V CDR1 and CDR2: SQVTM, ANQGSEA. The CDR3 covers 14 residues. V lost 4 bases to trimming and J lost 5 bases; unmatched junction nucleotides: 3. The CDR3 spells CSVGLAGGSETQYF. The CDR3 nucleotides are TGCAGCGTTGGACTAGCGGGGGGGTCGGAGACCCAGTACTTC.

This sequence joins TRBV6-1 and TRBJ1-3; TRBD1 is a possible D gene (6 bases). V lost 3 bases to trimming and J lost 4 bases, with 13 bases between them. Germline CDR1 MNHNS, CDR2 SASEGT. The CDR3 has 15 amino acids. CDR3: CASSDKRGVGNTIYF. DNA for the CDR3: TGTGCCAGCAGTGACAAAAGGGGGGTCGGAAACACCATATATTTT.

This clone appeared a single time. This chain joins TRBV11-2 and TRBJ1-2; the D gene is possibly TRBD1 (5 bases). V lost 1 base to trimming and J lost 4 bases, with 16 bases between them. Germline assignment: CDR1 SGHAT and CDR2 FQNNGV. This CDR3 is built from 16 residues. CDR3 nucleotide sequence: TGTGCCAGCAGCTTAGGCGGCGGGGGGAGAAGCTATGGCTACACCTTC. It specifies CASSLGGGGRSYGYTF.

V gene TRBV7-9 combines with J gene TRBJ1-5; D is perhaps TRBD1 (6 bases). Deletions cut 5 bases from V and 3 bases from J, with 8 bases between. The CDR3 has 13 residues. The V gene's germline CDR1 is SEHNR and CDR2 FQNEAQ (reference sequence). CDR3 DNA: TGTGCCAGCAGCCGGGACAACAATCAGCCCCAGCATTTT. Residues: CASSRDNNQPQHF.

The chain joins TRBV9 to TRBJ2-2, with D possibly being TRBD2 (6 bases). The CDR3 sequence is 15 residues long. Germline CDR1 SGDLS, CDR2 YYNGEE. Trimming removed 3 bases from V and 6 bases from J, with 15 bases in between. Here the CDR3 reads CASSAAGSRPGELFF. The CDR3 DNA sequence: TGTGCCAGCAGCGCGGCGGGGAGTCGCCCCGGGGAGCTGTTTTTT.

The gene calls are TRBV19 and TRBJ2-7; D might be TRBD1 (6 bases). The CDR3 runs to 15 residues. CDR1 and CDR2 from the germline V gene are LNHDA and SQIVND (reference sequence). The V and J ends lost 1 base and 3 bases respectively, with 13 bases between them. CDR3 sequence reads: CASSIGGLAFYEQYF. CDR3 coding DNA: TGTGCCAGTAGTATAGGGGGGCTAGCCTTCTACGAGCAGTACTTC.

The chain is built from TRBV5-4 and TRBJ1-1; D ambiguous. The CDR3 is made up of 13 amino acids. Between the trimmed V and J ends, which lost 5 bases and 3 bases, there was a span of 11 bases. Germline V gene sequence: CDR1 SGHNT, CDR2 YYREEE (reference sequence). CDR3 DNA: TGTGCCAGCAGTTCCGGGATCGACACTGAAGCTTTCTTT. Translation gives CASSSGIDTEAFF. Based on the CDR3 plus reference TRBV5-4 and TRBJ1-1, the full variable domain is ETGVTQSPTHLIKTRGQQVTLRCSSQSGHNTVSWYQQALGQGPQFIFQYYREEENGRGNFPPRFSGLQFPNYSSELNVNALELDDSALYLCASSSGIDTEAFFGQGTRLTVV.

The chain carries TRBV10-3 and TRBJ1-1, with D possibly being TRBD1 (5 bases). Germline V lookup: CDR1 ENHRY, CDR2 SYGVKD. This CDR3 spans 13 amino acids. Trimming took 10 bases from V and 0 from J, leaving 12 bases between them. The CDR3 sequence is CATQDIMNTEAFF. In DNA form, the CDR3 reads TGTGCCACTCAGGACATTATGAACACTGAAGCTTTCTTT.

This clone was detected once. The V and J genes are TRBV7-3 and TRBJ1-1; the D gene is possibly TRBD1 (6 bases). Germline V lookup: CDR1 SGHTA, CDR2 FQGTGA. The CDR3 extends over 14 amino acids. Trimming took off 5 bases at V and 1 base at J, with 11 bases between the two ends. CDR3 DNA sequence: TGTGCCAGCAGCGCCTCGGGGGCGAACACTGAAGCTTTCTTT. Residues: CASSASGANTEAFF.